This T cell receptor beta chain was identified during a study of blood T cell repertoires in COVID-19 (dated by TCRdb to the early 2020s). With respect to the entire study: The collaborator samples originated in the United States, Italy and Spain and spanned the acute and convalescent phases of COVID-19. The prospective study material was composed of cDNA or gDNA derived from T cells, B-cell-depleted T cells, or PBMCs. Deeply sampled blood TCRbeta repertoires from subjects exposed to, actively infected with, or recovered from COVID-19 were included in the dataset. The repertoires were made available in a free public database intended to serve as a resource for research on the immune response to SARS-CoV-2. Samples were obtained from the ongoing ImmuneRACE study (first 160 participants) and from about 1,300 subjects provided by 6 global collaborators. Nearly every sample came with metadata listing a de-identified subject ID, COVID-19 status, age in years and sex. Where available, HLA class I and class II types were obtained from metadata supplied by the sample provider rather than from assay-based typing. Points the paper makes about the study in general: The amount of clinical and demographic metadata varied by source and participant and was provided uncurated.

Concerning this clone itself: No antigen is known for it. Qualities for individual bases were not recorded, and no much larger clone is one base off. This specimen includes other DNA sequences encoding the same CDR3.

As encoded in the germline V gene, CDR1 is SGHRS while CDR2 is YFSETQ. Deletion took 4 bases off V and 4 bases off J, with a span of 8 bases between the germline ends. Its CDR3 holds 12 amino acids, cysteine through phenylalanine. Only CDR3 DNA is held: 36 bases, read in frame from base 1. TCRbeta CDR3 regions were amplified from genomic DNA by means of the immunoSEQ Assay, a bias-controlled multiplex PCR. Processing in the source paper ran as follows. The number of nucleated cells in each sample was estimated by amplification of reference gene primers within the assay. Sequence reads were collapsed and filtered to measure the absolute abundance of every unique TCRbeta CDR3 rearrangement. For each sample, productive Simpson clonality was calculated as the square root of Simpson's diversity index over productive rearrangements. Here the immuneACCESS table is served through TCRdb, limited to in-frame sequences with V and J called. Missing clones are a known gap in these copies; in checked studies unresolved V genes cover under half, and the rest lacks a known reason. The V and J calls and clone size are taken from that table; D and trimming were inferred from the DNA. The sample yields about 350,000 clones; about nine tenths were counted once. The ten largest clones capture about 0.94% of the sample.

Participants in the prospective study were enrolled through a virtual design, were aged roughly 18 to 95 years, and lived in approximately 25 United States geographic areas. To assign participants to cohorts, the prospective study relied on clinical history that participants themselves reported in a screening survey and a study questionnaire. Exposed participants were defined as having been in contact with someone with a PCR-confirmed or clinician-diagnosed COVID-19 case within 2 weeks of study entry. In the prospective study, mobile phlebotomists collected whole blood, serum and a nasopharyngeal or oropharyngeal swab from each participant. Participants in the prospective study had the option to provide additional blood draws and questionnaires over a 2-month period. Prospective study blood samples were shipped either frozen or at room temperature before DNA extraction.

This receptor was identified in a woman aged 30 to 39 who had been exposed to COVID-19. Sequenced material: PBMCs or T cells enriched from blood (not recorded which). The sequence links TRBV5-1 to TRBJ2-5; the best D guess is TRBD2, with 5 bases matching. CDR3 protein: CASSPLGETQYF. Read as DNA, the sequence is TGCGCCAGCAGCCCACTAGGAGAGACCCAGTACTTC.